The clone carrying this T cell receptor beta chain was recorded a few times. The antigen is undetermined. The authors reverse transcribed all of the isolated RNA, so sequencing captured expressed TCRB transcripts. Average read counts of stem cell-like memory T cell samples were around 1 million. Profiling relied on immunoSEQ multiplex PCR, and the TCRdb table lists in-frame clones only, not all of them. Counted here are tens of thousands of clones, 30% to 40% occurring once; the ten biggest clones make up 0.45%. The entry originates in a study of beta chain features in type 1 diabetes. Broader study findings: Reads derived from cDNA could over-represent cells showing high TCR expression. VDJ junctions from patients with type 1 diabetes contained fewer insertions and more deletions.

Once sorted, every population was more than 95% pure. The source is a woman under 30 in good health. The source material was stem cell memory CD4+ T cells from blood.

The CDR3 here is CASRMDLRGSYEQYF. CDR3 nucleotides: TGTGCCAGCAGGATGGACTTGCGGGGCTCCTACGAGCAGTACTTC. V gene TRBV6-1 combines with J gene TRBJ2-7; TRBD2 might be the D (6 bases). Germline V lookup: CDR1 MNHNS, CDR2 SASEGT. The CDR3 loop spans 15 amino acids. V gave up 6 bases and J gave up 0 bases, with 15 bases separating them.